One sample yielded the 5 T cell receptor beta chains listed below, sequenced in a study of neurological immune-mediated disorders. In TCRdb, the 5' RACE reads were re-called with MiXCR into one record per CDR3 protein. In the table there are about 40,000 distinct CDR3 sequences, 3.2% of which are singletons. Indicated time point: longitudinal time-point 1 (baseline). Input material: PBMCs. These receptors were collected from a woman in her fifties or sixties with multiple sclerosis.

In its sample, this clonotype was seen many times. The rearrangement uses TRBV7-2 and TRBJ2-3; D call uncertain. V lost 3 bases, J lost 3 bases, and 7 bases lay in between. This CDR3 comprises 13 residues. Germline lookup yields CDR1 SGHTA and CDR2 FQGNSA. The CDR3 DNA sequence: TGTGCCAGCAGCTTTAGACCGACAGATACGCAGTATTTT. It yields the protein CASSFRPTDTQYF.

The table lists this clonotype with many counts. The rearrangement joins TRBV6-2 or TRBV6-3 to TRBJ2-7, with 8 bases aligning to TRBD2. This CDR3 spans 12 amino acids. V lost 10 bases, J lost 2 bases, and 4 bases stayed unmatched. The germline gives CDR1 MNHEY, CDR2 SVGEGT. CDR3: CATTSEPYEQYF. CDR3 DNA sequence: TGTGCCACGACTAGCGAGCCCTACGAGCAGTACTTC.

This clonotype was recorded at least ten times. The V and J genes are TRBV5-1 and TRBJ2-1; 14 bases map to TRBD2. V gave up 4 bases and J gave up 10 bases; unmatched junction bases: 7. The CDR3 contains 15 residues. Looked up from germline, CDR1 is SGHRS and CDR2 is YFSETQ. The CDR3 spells CASSQPGLAGDEQFF. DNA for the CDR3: TGCGCCAGCAGCCAGCCGGGACTAGCGGGGGACGAGCAGTTCTTC.

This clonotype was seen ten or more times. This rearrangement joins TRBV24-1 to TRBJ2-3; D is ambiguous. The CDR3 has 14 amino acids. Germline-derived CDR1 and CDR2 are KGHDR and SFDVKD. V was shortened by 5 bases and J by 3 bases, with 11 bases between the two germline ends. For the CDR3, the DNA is TGTGCCACCAGTGGAAGTTCGTTGACAGATACGCAGTATTTT. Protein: CATSGSSLTDTQYF.

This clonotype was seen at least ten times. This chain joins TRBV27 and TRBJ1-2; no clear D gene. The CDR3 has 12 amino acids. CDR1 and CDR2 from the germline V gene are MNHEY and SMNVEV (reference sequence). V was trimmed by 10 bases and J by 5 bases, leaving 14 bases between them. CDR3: CATRGPPYGYTF. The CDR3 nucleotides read TGTGCCACCAGAGGTCCACCGTATGGCTACACCTTC.